This T cell receptor beta chain stems from a study of human T cells and chemical hapten exposure listed by TCRdb under 2021. For context, the study as a whole: For sensitization, 2% DPC in acetone was applied to a 2 cm by 2 cm area of upper inner arm skin. Throughout the study period of around 24 weeks, patients also received therapeutic DPC doses to the scalp every week. Most of the patients in the cohort were female, and the cohort covered alopecia areata with under or over 50% scalp involvement, alopecia totalis and alopecia universalis. Patient blood was sampled pre-sensitization (week 0) and at 2, 6 and about 24 weeks after DPC sensitization. Libraries were combined into a pool for sequencing, and differences in TCR yield between samples came mainly from small differences in library volumes within the pool. Blood for TCR sequencing was provided by twenty-nine alopecia patients at one to four time points (pre-sensitization, 2, 6 and 24 weeks). Patch testing on the upper back used Finn chambers containing 0.01% DPC, with scoring done after 6 days according to International Contact Dermatitis Research Group standards. This study followed changes in the peripheral blood TCR repertoire in vivo during primary and secondary sensitization of alopecia patients to the hapten diphenylcyclopropenone (DPC). Study-level results and caveats: After repeated subsampling, changes were observed in the strength of the expansion versus patch-test correlation and in the threshold at which the correlation became significant. The number of TCRs above 1 in 1000 frequency did not change with DPC sensitization; there was no evidence of global repertoire structure alterations. Patch test score correlated positively with the number of PT1 expanded TCRs, reaching significance at thresholds 8, 16 and 32 but not at 4. Alopecia, a presumed autoimmune disease, was present in all patients, so the immune response of the patients might differ from that of healthy individuals. Significantly more large CDR3 similarity clusters were formed by expanded TCRs than by pre-sensitization or healthy control sets, consistent with antigen-driven responses.

Sequences KGHSH (CDR1) and LQKENI (CDR2) are obtained from the germline V gene. V drops 6 bases and J drops 7 bases, leaving 16 bases in between. The CDR3, cysteine through phenylalanine, is 15 amino acids long. Only the CDR3 region is kept as DNA, spanning 45 bases read in frame from base 1. The label giving this sample's time point can be read as: patch test 2, 6 weeks after DPC sensitization. What the treatment or condition label conveys for this sample: therapeutic diphenylcyclopropenone sensitization with weekly scalp DPC. Blood at each patch-test visit was drawn before the patch test was applied. Eligible patients were aged 18 to 70, diagnosed with alopecia, deemed suitable for DPC therapy, and excluded if pregnant. Total RNA was extracted from unfractionated whole blood collected in Tempus Blood RNA tubes. A remark on this clonotype: No antigen is known for it. No much larger clone is present one base from it, and per-base qualities are unavailable.

Library construction relied on RACE. Sequenced on a NextSeq 500. During library preparation, unique molecular identifiers were attached to individual cDNA molecules so that TCRs could be counted in a quantitative, reproducible way. Both TCR alpha and TCR beta chains were sequenced from each blood RNA sample. In the authors' own workflow: A median of approximately 96,000 TCRs per sample was observed, with a range of 23,224 to 690,600. The Decombinator software suite was used to annotate the V, J and CDR3 of the TCR reads. For the PS versus PT1 abundance plots, all samples were subsampled to the same number of TCRs (28,000). Expanded TCRs were defined as absent before sensitization and observed at least eight times at the 2-week time point. TCRdb trimmed the raw reads at Q25, called clones with MiXCR and kept productive beta chains. Each record represents a unique CDR3 protein, reported with the most common genes and DNA among its rows. The V and J calls, along with clone size, are taken from TCRdb and not from the paper's own processing. Within this sample are a few hundred thousand distinct CDR3 sequences, with about 6% of them counted one time only. The leading ten clones occupy around 5.6% of the sample.

This sample comprised whole blood, obtained in connection with sensitization to the hapten diphenylcyclopropenone (DPC). Recombination connected TRBV18 to TRBJ1-6, with the D gene uncertain. This clonotype was sampled from a woman aged 18-29 years with alopecia areata. Some clones in this sample may be carry-over from other donors' samples. The CDR3 corresponds to CASSFLAGENSPLHF. Read as DNA, the sequence is TGTGCCAGCTCGTTCCTGGCCGGGGAAAATTCACCCCTCCACTTT.